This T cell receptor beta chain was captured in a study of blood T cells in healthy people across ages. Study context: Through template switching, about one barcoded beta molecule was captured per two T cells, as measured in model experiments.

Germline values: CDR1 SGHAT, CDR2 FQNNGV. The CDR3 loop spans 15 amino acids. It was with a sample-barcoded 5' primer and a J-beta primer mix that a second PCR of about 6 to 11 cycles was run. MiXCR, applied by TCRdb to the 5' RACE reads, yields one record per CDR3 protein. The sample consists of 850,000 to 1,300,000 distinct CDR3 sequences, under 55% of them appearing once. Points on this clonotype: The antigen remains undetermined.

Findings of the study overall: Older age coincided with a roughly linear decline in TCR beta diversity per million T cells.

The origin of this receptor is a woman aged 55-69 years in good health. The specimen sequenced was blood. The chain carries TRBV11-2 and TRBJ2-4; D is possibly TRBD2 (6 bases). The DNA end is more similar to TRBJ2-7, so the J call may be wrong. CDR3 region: CASSPAWRDRYEQYF. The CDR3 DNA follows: TGTGCCAGCAGCCCGGCGTGGCGGGACCGATACGAGCAGTACTTC.